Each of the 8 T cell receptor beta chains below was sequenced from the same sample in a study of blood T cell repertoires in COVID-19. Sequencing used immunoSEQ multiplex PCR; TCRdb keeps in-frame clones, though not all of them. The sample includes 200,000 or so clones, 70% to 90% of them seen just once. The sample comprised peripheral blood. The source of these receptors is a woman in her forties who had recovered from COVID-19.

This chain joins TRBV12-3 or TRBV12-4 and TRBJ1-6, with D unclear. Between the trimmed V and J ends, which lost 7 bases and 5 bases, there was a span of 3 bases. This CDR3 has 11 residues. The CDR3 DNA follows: TGTGCCAGCACGGATAATTCACCCCTCCACTTT. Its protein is CASTDNSPLHF.

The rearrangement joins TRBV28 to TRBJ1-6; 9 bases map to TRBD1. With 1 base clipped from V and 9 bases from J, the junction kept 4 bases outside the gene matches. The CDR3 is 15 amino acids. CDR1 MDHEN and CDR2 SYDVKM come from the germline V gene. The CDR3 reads CASSLSGQGSSPLHF. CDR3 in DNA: TGTGCCAGCAGTTTATCGGGACAGGGTAGTTCACCCCTCCACTTT. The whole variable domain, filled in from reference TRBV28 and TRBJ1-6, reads DVKVTQSSRYLVKRTGEKVFLECVQDMDHENMFWYRQDPGLGLRLIYFSYDVKMKEKGDIPEGYSVSREKKERFSLILESASTNQTSMYLCASSLSGQGSSPLHFGNGTRLTVT.

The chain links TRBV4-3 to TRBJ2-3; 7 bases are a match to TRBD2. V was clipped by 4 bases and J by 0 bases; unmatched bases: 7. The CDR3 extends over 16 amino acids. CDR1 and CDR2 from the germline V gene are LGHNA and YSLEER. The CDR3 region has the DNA TGCGCCAGCAGCCGATTAGCGGGTTCTAGCACAGATACGCAGTATTTT. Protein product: CASSRLAGSSTDTQYF.

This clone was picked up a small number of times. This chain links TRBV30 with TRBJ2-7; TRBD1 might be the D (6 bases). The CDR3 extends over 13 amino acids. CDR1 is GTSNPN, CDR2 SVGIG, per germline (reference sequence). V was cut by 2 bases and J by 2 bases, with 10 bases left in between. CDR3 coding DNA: TGTGCCTGGAGTAGGACAGATCCCTACGAGCAGTACTTC. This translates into CAWSRTDPYEQYF.

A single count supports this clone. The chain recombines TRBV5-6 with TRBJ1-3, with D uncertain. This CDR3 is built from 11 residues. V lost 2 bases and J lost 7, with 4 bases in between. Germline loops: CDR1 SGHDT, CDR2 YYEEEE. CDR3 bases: TGTGCCAGCAGCTTCGTCAACACCATATATTTT. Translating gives CASSFVNTIYF.

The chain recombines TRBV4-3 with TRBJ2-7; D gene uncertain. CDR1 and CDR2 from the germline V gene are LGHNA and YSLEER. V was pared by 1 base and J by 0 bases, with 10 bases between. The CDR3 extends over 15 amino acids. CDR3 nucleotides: TGCGCCAGCAGCCAAGTCGAGGATAGCTCCTACGAGCAGTACTTC. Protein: CASSQVEDSSYEQYF.

The chain's CDR3 is CSVEEWVLTGTEAFF. CDR3 coding DNA: TGCAGCGTTGAGGAGTGGGTCCTTACGGGCACTGAAGCTTTCTTT. The chain recombines TRBV29-1 with TRBJ1-1; D call uncertain. Trimming removed 3 bases from V and 4 bases from J, with 18 bases in between. The CDR3 totals 15 residues. The germline V gene encodes CDR1 SQVTM and CDR2 ANQGSEA.

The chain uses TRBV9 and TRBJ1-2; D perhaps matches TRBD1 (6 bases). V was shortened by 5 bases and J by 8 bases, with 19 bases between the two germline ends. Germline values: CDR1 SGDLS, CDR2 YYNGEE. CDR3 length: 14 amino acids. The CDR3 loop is CASSLSGVLGGYTF. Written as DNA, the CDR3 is TGTGCCAGCAGTTTGTCAGGGGTCTTGGGGGGCTACACCTTC.